This T cell receptor beta chain stems from a study of shared T cell receptors in the human thymus. Germline V gives CDR1 SGDLS, CDR2 YYNGEE. The CDR3 is 17 residues long. Trimming removed 4 bases from V and 4 bases from J, with 22 bases in between. TCRdb's table, derived via immunoSEQ multiplex PCR, lists solely in-frame clones and lacks some. The table has some 700,000 clones, 75% to 90% seen once; the top ten hold under 0.012%. These same records also appear under a second study, on human thymus T cells. That report notes: Corrective surgery for congenital heart defects was being performed on the healthy Finnish infants who were the donors. In corrective heart surgery, resections were taken, and these provided the thymus tissue. Gene usage for V and J segments appeared biased in thymic and blood repertoires. A high degree of thymic repertoire overlap among unrelated individuals was reported in related research.

Sequences were obtained from thymocytes. The receptor was isolated from a girl under three years old with a congenital heart defect. The chain has TRBV9 and TRBJ2-3; no clear D gene. CDR3 sequence: CASSPRPLSTRSDTQYF. As DNA, the CDR3 is TGTGCCAGCAGCCCGCGCCCTCTTAGCACCCGCTCAGATACGCAGTATTTT.